The following is a T cell receptor (beta chain) sequence with its context. What this receptor recognizes is not known. Per-base quality was not reported, and no clone a single base away is much larger than it. This sample was taken from a study of CD8 T cells in Susac syndrome (dated by TCRdb to the late 2010s). Notes on the research overall: The study used repertoire sequencing to test whether antigen drove CD8+ T cell activation and differentiation in Susac syndrome. CD8+ T cell repertoire clonality was compared between over 9 healthy donors, about 14 Susac syndrome patients and 15 multiple sclerosis patients.

RNA was extracted using the RNeasy kit, and roughly 0.45 to 1 ug of the RNA was reverse transcribed with random hexamers. The immunoSEQ multiplex PCR assay, which covers 54 Vbeta and 13 Jbeta segments, was used to amplify TCR beta CDR3 regions. To correct PCR amplification bias, a synthetic template baseline was used for both primer optimization and computational correction. In the authors' own workflow: Reads were annotated to V, D and J genes per IMGT and analyzed with immunoSEQ Analyzer, keeping only productive sequences. Clonality was calculated as one minus the Shannon entropy normalized by log2 of the number of productive unique sequences. Public and private clones were assessed among the 100 most prevalent clones of each patient and control. Susac-specific clones were defined as absent from healthy and MS cohorts, 1052 published viral clones and other ImmuneACCESS disease sequences. TCRdb reprocessing: public reads trimmed at Q25 with fastp, clones called with MiXCR, in-frame beta chains kept. Entries that share a CDR3 protein sequence are merged under the most common genes and DNA. V and J calls and clone size were set by TCRdb, not the authors. This sample lists 130,000 to 150,000 distinct CDR3 sequences; over 85% were detected once. Together, the top ten hold 0.25% to 0.3% of the sample.

Clipping removes 6 bases from V and 6 bases from J, with 14 as the unmatched junction base count. For CDR1 and CDR2, the germline V gene (reference sequence) lists SEHNR and FQNEAQ. The CDR3 runs 15 residues from the cysteine to the phenylalanine. Only the CDR3 part of the read is kept: 45 bases, read in frame from the first base. The study at large found these results: The study acknowledged that relatively few individuals were included in the TCR sequencing and HLA analysis.

Peripheral blood CD8+ and CD4+ T cells from healthy donors, Susac syndrome patients and multiple sclerosis patients were profiled by high-throughput TCR beta sequencing. Healthy donors were included as age- and sex-matched controls. Bulk CD8+ and CD4+ T cells were purified magnetically by negative isolation, whereas CD8+ TEMRA cells were enriched by FACS. Blood was collected in EDTA tubes and processed within 24 hours, with PBMCs isolated through density gradient centrifugation. PBMCs destined for TCR sequencing were cryopreserved in liquid nitrogen and later thawed in a 37 °C water bath. The sorted or isolated CD4+, CD8+ and CD8+ TEMRA cells had a purity of 90% or higher.

Sequencing was carried out using CD8+ T cells from PBMCs. The clonotype comes from a human donor in good health. The V gene is TRBV7-9 and the J gene is TRBJ2-7; 7 bases in the junction line up with TRBD2. The CDR3 reads as follows: CASRLGGDPDPEQYF. The nucleotide sequence reads TGTGCCAGCAGGTTGGGGGGGGACCCCGACCCCGAGCAGTACTTC.